The subject of this entry is one T cell receptor (beta chain). This specimen comes from a study of technical replicates of blood from a handful of donors. Repertoires were generated with immunoSEQ multiplex PCR, while TCRdb's copy carries only in-frame clones and drops some. This sample carries more than 90,000 clones, over 90% of them seen once, and the ten largest clones take approximately 0.2%. Looked up from germline, CDR1 is WNHNN and CDR2 is SYGVQD (reference sequence). The CDR3 is 14 amino acids. Trimming cost V 6 bases and J 2 bases, with 12 bases left between them. The gene calls are TRBV10-1 and TRBJ2-3, with D possibly TRBD2 on 7 matching bases. The sequencing sample was made of T cells isolated from PBMCs. This receptor was taken from a human donor in good health. The CDR3 reads CASSGGLVTDTQYF. The DNA of the CDR3 is TGCGCCAGCAGCGGGGGGCTTGTCACAGATACGCAGTATTTT.